A selection of T cell receptor beta chains follows, all from one sample in a study of blood T cell repertoires in COVID-19. Libraries were prepared by immunoSEQ multiplex PCR; TCRdb keeps only in-frame clonotypes and omits some of them. The repertoire consists of hundreds of thousands of clones, with around 91% occurring once and the leading ten covering about 1.1%. Sequencing was done on a sample of PBMCs or T cells enriched from blood (not recorded which). The receptors here all came from a man aged 30-40 years who had recovered from COVID-19. CDR3s include the opening cysteine and the closing phenylalanine or tryptophan. The D gene is left open where the match is weak. Clone size appears in some rows only: once, few, many, or a class for an expanded clone.

size: -
D: -
J: TRBJ2-7
V: TRBV10-3
CDR3: CAISEYGQGSYEQYF
DNA: TGTGCCATCAGTGAGTACGGGCAGGGGAGTTACGAGCAGTACTTC

size: -
D: -
J: TRBJ2-2
V: TRBV9
CDR3: CASSVVTANTGELFF
DNA: TGTGCCAGCAGCGTAGTAACAGCGAACACCGGGGAGCTGTTTTTT

size: -
D: -
J: TRBJ1-2
V: TRBV6-5
CDR3: CASSLPGSYGYTF
DNA: TGTGCCAGCAGTTTACCAGGTTCCTATGGCTACACCTTC

size: -
D: -
J: TRBJ2-6
V: TRBV30
CDR3: CAWRVAFGQPFSGANVLTF
DNA: TGTGCCTGGAGAGTAGCTTTCGGACAGCCTTTCTCTGGGGCCAACGTCCTGACTTTC

size: -
D: TRBD1
J: TRBJ2-5
V: TRBV7-9
CDR3: CASQGASKTQYF
DNA: TGTGCCTCACAGGGGGCGTCAAAGACCCAGTACTTC

size: few
D: TRBD2
J: TRBJ2-7
V: TRBV28
CDR3: CASQGGASGIYEQYF
DNA: TGTGCCAGCCAAGGGGGGGCTAGCGGGATATACGAGCAGTACTTC

size: -
D: TRBD1
J: TRBJ1-4
V: TRBV7-2
CDR3: CASSSDREFEKLFF
DNA: TGTGCCAGCAGCTCTGACAGGGAGTTCGAAAAACTGTTTTTT

size: -
D: -
J: TRBJ1-2
V: TRBV24-1
CDR3: CARPHLHRAWYGYTF
DNA: TGTGCCAGACCACACCTTCACAGGGCTTGGTATGGCTACACCTTC

size: -
D: TRBD1
J: TRBJ1-1
V: TRBV27
CDR3: CASAPPGTGLLTEAFF
DNA: TGTGCCAGCGCCCCCCCCGGGACAGGTCTGCTCACTGAAGCTTTCTTT

size: -
D: -
J: TRBJ2-3
V: TRBV5-4
CDR3: CASSLQGSGAPGDTQYF
DNA: TGTGCCAGCAGCTTGCAAGGTAGCGGAGCCCCGGGAGATACGCAGTATTTT

size: -
D: -
J: TRBJ1-5
V: TRBV7-9
CDR3: CASSFQGTPQHF
DNA: TGTGCCAGCAGCTTCCAGGGTACGCCCCAGCATTTT

size: -
D: TRBD1
J: TRBJ2-5
V: TRBV29-1
CDR3: CSVQGARETQYF
DNA: TGCAGCGTTCAGGGGGCGAGGGAGACCCAGTACTTC

size: -
D: TRBD1
J: TRBJ1-5
V: TRBV28
CDR3: CATTRAPGTGNQPQHF
DNA: TGTGCCACCACCCGGGCTCCCGGGACAGGGAATCAGCCCCAGCATTTT

size: -
D: TRBD2
J: TRBJ2-1
V: TRBV3-1/TRBV3-2
CDR3: CASSRPGLVFDEQFF
DNA: TGTGCCAGCAGCCGGCCGGGACTAGTTTTCGATGAGCAGTTCTTC

size: -
D: TRBD1
J: TRBJ2-3
V: TRBV11-1
CDR3: CASSFDRGADTQYF
DNA: TGTGCCAGCAGCTTCGACAGGGGCGCAGATACGCAGTATTTT

size: -
D: -
J: TRBJ2-3
V: TRBV10-1
CDR3: CASSELASPDTQYF
DNA: TGCGCCAGCAGTGAGTTGGCTAGTCCAGATACGCAGTATTTT

size: once
D: TRBD2
J: TRBJ2-5
V: TRBV28
CDR3: CASRPAGGMKTQYF
DNA: TGTGCCAGCAGACCAGCGGGAGGTATGAAGACCCAGTACTTC

size: -
D: -
J: TRBJ1-5
V: TRBV12-3/TRBV12-4
CDR3: CASSANSNQPQHF
DNA: TGTGCCAGCAGTGCGAATAGCAATCAGCCCCAGCATTTT

size: once
D: -
J: TRBJ1-1
V: TRBV3-1/TRBV3-2
CDR3: CASSQVGGVVEAFF
DNA: TGTGCCAGCAGCCAAGTAGGGGGGGTAGTTGAAGCTTTCTTT

size: -
D: -
J: TRBJ2-5
V: TRBV14
CDR3: CASSQSLETQYF
DNA: TGTGCCAGCAGCCAATCCCTAGAGACCCAGTACTTC

size: -
D: TRBD2
J: TRBJ2-7
V: TRBV28
CDR3: CASSNRPGTRVWHEQYF
DNA: TGTGCCAGCTCAAACCGGCCCGGGACTAGAGTTTGGCACGAGCAGTACTTC

size: -
D: -
J: TRBJ2-1
V: TRBV5-4
CDR3: CASSTQRGIYNEQFF
DNA: TGTGCCAGCAGCACGCAAAGGGGGATCTACAATGAGCAGTTCTTC

size: -
D: -
J: TRBJ1-1
V: TRBV19
CDR3: CASSAGRGRNTEAFF
DNA: TGTGCCAGTAGCGCAGGGAGGGGTCGGAACACTGAAGCTTTCTTT

size: once
D: TRBD2
J: TRBJ2-1
V: TRBV7-2
CDR3: CASSAGTSGSSYNEQFF
DNA: TGTGCCAGCAGCGCTGGTACTAGCGGAAGCTCCTACAATGAGCAGTTCTTC

size: -
D: TRBD2
J: TRBJ2-3
V: TRBV4-1
CDR3: CASSPLPGGAGRFTDTQYF
DNA: TGCGCCAGCAGCCCGCTGCCCGGGGGGGCGGGACGTTTCACAGATACGCAGTATTTT

size: -
D: TRBD2
J: TRBJ2-2
V: TRBV11-3
CDR3: CASSLGTSGSLTAGELFF
DNA: TGTGCCAGCAGCTTAGGGACTAGCGGGAGCCTTACCGCCGGGGAGCTGTTTTTT

size: -
D: -
J: TRBJ2-5
V: TRBV19
CDR3: CASSNTARDYQETQYF
DNA: TGTGCCAGTAGTAATACGGCAAGGGACTACCAAGAGACCCAGTACTTC

size: -
D: TRBD1
J: TRBJ2-5
V: TRBV2
CDR3: CASSEGQGSQETQYF
DNA: TGTGCCAGCAGTGAAGGACAGGGATCCCAAGAGACCCAGTACTTC

size: -
D: TRBD2
J: TRBJ2-3
V: TRBV27
CDR3: CASSSPGTSYTDTQYF
DNA: TGTGCCAGCAGTTCCCCCGGGACTAGCTACACAGATACGCAGTATTTT

size: -
D: -
J: TRBJ1-1
V: TRBV7-9
CDR3: CASSSPEAPDTEAFF
DNA: TGTGCCAGCAGCTCACCCGAGGCCCCTGACACTGAAGCTTTCTTT

size: few
D: -
J: TRBJ1-3
V: TRBV5-1
CDR3: CASSPPQGTGNTIYF
DNA: TGCGCCAGCAGCCCCCCACAGGGCACTGGAAACACCATATATTTT

size: few
D: -
J: TRBJ2-1
V: TRBV27
CDR3: CASSFESPRGEQFF
DNA: TGTGCCAGCAGTTTCGAGTCTCCTCGGGGTGAGCAGTTCTTC

size: -
D: -
J: TRBJ1-2
V: TRBV5-1
CDR3: CASSLGGSTDLYGYTF
DNA: TGCGCCAGCAGCTTGGGGGGCTCGACAGACCTCTATGGCTACACCTTC

size: -
D: TRBD1
J: TRBJ2-1
V: TRBV30
CDR3: CAWSETPRGNPYNEQFF
DNA: TGTGCCTGGAGTGAAACGCCCAGGGGGAACCCCTACAATGAGCAGTTCTTC

size: -
D: -
J: TRBJ2-5
V: TRBV7-2
CDR3: CASRRPGLGETQYF
DNA: TGTGCCAGCAGGCGACCCGGGTTAGGAGAGACCCAGTACTTC

size: -
D: TRBD1
J: TRBJ1-2
V: TRBV5-1
CDR3: CASSLSQGAGIGYTF
DNA: TGCGCCAGCAGCTTGTCCCAGGGGGCGGGGATCGGCTACACCTTC

size: -
D: TRBD1
J: TRBJ2-2
V: TRBV19
CDR3: CASSQDRVSGELFF
DNA: TGTGCCAGTAGCCAGGACAGGGTTAGCGGGGAGCTGTTTTTT

size: -
D: TRBD1
J: TRBJ2-7
V: TRBV7-9
CDR3: CASSLGTGIYEQYF
DNA: TGTGCCAGCAGCCTTGGGACAGGGATTTACGAGCAGTACTTC

size: -
D: TRBD1
J: TRBJ1-1
V: TRBV28
CDR3: CASTLSRTGYTEAFF
DNA: TGTGCCAGCACCCTCAGCCGGACAGGGTACACTGAAGCTTTCTTT

size: -
D: -
J: TRBJ1-1
V: TRBV7-9
CDR3: CASNPGGFTEAFF
DNA: TGTGCCAGCAACCCGGGAGGGTTCACTGAAGCTTTCTTT

size: -
D: -
J: TRBJ2-1
V: TRBV19
CDR3: CASTREDYNEQFF
DNA: TGTGCCAGTACTAGGGAGGACTACAATGAGCAGTTCTTC

size: -
D: -
J: TRBJ1-1
V: TRBV11-3
CDR3: CASSLRWNTEAFF
DNA: TGTGCCAGCAGCTTACGTTGGAACACTGAAGCTTTCTTT

size: -
D: -
J: TRBJ2-5
V: TRBV5-1
CDR3: CASSPGTPKETQYF
DNA: TGCGCCAGCAGCCCCGGGACACCTAAAGAGACCCAGTACTTC

size: -
D: -
J: TRBJ1-2
V: TRBV7-9
CDR3: CASSPQPGQSGYTF
DNA: TGTGCCAGCAGCCCCCAACCTGGACAGTCTGGCTACACCTTC

size: few
D: -
J: TRBJ2-1
V: TRBV7-9
CDR3: CASSLVVGLAYNEQFF
DNA: TGTGCCAGCAGCTTAGTCGTGGGGCTAGCCTACAATGAGCAGTTCTTC

size: -
D: -
J: TRBJ2-7
V: TRBV7-9
CDR3: CASSLVGVEQYF
DNA: TGTGCCAGCAGCTTAGTCGGGGTAGAGCAGTACTTC

size: -
D: -
J: TRBJ1-6
V: TRBV7-8
CDR3: CASSPFRVNSPLHF
DNA: TGTGCCAGCAGCCCCTTCAGGGTGAATTCACCCCTCCACTTT

size: once
D: -
J: TRBJ1-2
V: TRBV2
CDR3: CASSEASGTTYGYTF
DNA: TGTGCCAGCAGTGAAGCCAGTGGGACAACTTATGGCTACACCTTC

size: -
D: -
J: TRBJ2-5
V: TRBV21-1
CDR3: CASPPGEETQYF
DNA: TGTGCCAGTCCCCCAGGCGAGGAGACCCAGTACTTC

size: -
D: -
J: TRBJ2-5
V: TRBV14
CDR3: CASSPGGTQYF
DNA: TGTGCCAGCAGCCCTGGAGGGACCCAGTACTTC

size: -
D: TRBD2
J: TRBJ2-3
V: TRBV6-6
CDR3: CASSPGLAGGGGSTDTQYF
DNA: TGTGCCAGCAGTCCGGGACTAGCGGGAGGAGGGGGTAGCACAGATACGCAGTATTTT

size: once
D: TRBD1
J: TRBJ2-2
V: TRBV5-6
CDR3: CASSQRLFRGSAGELFF
DNA: TGTGCCAGCAGCCAACGATTATTCAGGGGGTCGGCCGGGGAGCTGTTTTTT

size: -
D: TRBD1
J: TRBJ2-7
V: TRBV2
CDR3: CASDDRDRASYEQYF
DNA: TGTGCCAGCGATGACCGGGACAGGGCCTCCTACGAGCAGTACTTC

size: -
D: -
J: TRBJ1-2
V: TRBV19
CDR3: CASSIRQGNYGYTF
DNA: TGTGCCAGTAGTATTAGGCAGGGGAACTATGGCTACACCTTC

size: -
D: TRBD1
J: TRBJ2-7
V: TRBV27
CDR3: CASSLRDRGKTSYEQYF
DNA: TGTGCCAGCAGTTTAAGGGACAGGGGGAAAACTTCCTACGAGCAGTACTTC

size: -
D: -
J: TRBJ1-2
V: TRBV25-1
CDR3: CASRETENYGYTF
DNA: TGTGCCAGCAGGGAGACAGAGAACTATGGCTACACCTTC

size: -
D: -
J: TRBJ2-5
V: TRBV12-5
CDR3: CASGLGATRLDQETQYF
DNA: TGTGCTAGTGGTTTGGGCGCTACACGACTAGACCAAGAGACCCAGTACTTC

size: -
D: TRBD2
J: TRBJ2-5
V: TRBV30
CDR3: CAWSSSGRAATQYF
DNA: TGTGCCTGGAGCTCTAGCGGGAGGGCCGCGACCCAGTACTTC